This TCR beta chain was observed in a study of T cells in Graves' hyperthyroidism and ophthalmopathy. Findings and limits, study-wide: For ophthalmopathy, model prediction preceded onset by a median roughly 6.2 months.

In this sample, this clonotype turned up a few times. Its antigen is not known. CDR1 is MDHEN and CDR2 is SYDVKM in the germline V gene. The CDR3 has 15 amino acids. V was trimmed by 11 bases and J by 0 bases, leaving 19 bases between them. Template material for amplifying TCR beta CDR3 regions consisted of RNA transcripts. The primer set for the first-round RT-PCR of the TCR CDR3 was HTBI. TCRdb re-called the multiplex PCR reads through MiXCR, storing one row per CDR3 protein. Of 380,000 or so distinct CDR3 sequences listed, approximately 15% are singletons. For Graves' hyperthyroidism to be stable, ophthalmopathy could not progress within 18 months. Reasons for excluding patients were uncontrolled infection, other autoimmune disease, pregnancy or lactation. Diagnosis rested on symptoms, serum thyroxine and TRAb, thyroid ultrasound, and orbital computed tomography.

What was sequenced was blood. The receptor was derived from a woman in her thirties with Graves' hyperthyroidism. The chain carries TRBV28 and TRBJ1-1, with a weak D call TRBD1 (5 bases). CDR3 residues: CAAWGGRQMNTEAFF. The DNA for the CDR3 is TGTGCCGCCTGGGGGGGGAGACAGATGAACACTGAAGCTTTCTTT.